This T cell receptor (beta chain) derives from a study of prognosis after radiotherapy for stage I lung cancer. This CDR3 comprises 15 residues. Germline loops: CDR1 MNHNS, CDR2 SASEGT. J gave up 1 base and V 3 bases, and 3 bases lay outside the gene matches. Amplification of TCR beta CDR3 from genomic DNA used two-round multiplex PCR. Gene-specific primers for each TRBV and TRBJ gene drove first-round PCR. TCRdb re-called the multiplex PCR reads through MiXCR, storing one row per CDR3 protein. The data hold 45,000 to 60,000 distinct CDR3 sequences, with less than 45% observed a single time. The clonotype originates from a donor aged 50 or older with non-small cell lung cancer. Sequencing used PBMCs, obtained before or after stereotactic body radiation therapy (not recorded which). The gene calls are TRBV6-1 and TRBJ2-3; 8 nucleotides agree with TRBD1. CDR3 sequence reads: CASSEGQVGTDTQYF. Written as DNA, the CDR3 is TGTGCCAGCAGTGAGGGACAGGTCGGCACAGATACGCAGTATTTT.